These 28 T cell receptor beta chains share one sample of origin, sequenced in a study of metastatic and nonmetastatic thyroid tumors. All patients were untreated before thyroid surgery. Through MiXCR, TCRdb re-clonotyped the PCR reads. The data contain more than 10,000 clones, approximately 30% of them seen just once; the ten biggest clones take up 12%. The sample taken for sequencing was tumor tissue. The receptors were sampled from a female donor with papillary thyroid cancer or a benign thyroid nodule (not recorded which). Some clones in this sample may be carry-over from other donors' samples.

This clone occurred a few times. The gene calls are TRBV28 and TRBJ1-4; no firm D call. The CDR3 consists of 14 residues. Germline CDR1 is MDHEN and CDR2 is SYDVKM. Trimming stripped 4 bases from V and 8 bases from J, with 14 bases between. CDR3: CASSWVGYQEKLFF. The CDR3, as DNA: TGTGCCAGCAGTTGGGTGGGCTACCAGGAAAAACTGTTTTTT.

Within the sample, this clone is medium-sized (0.01 to 0.1%). This sequence joins TRBV12-3 or TRBV12-4 and TRBJ1-6, with 8 positions matching TRBD1. The CDR3 sequence is 18 residues long. Trimming removed 5 bases from V and 0 bases from J; junction bases left unmatched: 9. The DNA for the CDR3 is TGTGCCAGCAGTGTAGACATCACAGGGGGCTCCTATAATTCACCCCTCCACTTT. Protein sequence: CASSVDITGGSYNSPLHF.

This clone is labeled as medium-sized. The chain carries TRBV20-1 and TRBJ2-7, with TRBD1 as a possible D gene (5 bases). The V gene lost 4 bases and the J gene lost 4 bases, with 14 bases spanning the gap. This CDR3 has 13 residues. From germline, CDR1 is DFQATT and CDR2 SNEGSKA (reference sequence). The DNA of the CDR3 is TGCAGTGCTACCCGACAGCCGGATTACGAGCAGTACTTC. Its protein product is CSATRQPDYEQYF.

This clone was seen many times. The chain is built from TRBV20-1 and TRBJ2-3; TRBD2 agrees at 11 bases. There are 13 residues in the CDR3. CDR1 DFQATT and CDR2 SNEGSKA come from the germline V gene (reference sequence). The ends lost 6 bases at V and 11 bases at J; junction bases unmatched: 10. The CDR3 sequence: CSARPSGRTEQYF. The CDR3 DNA reads TGCAGTGCCAGGCCTAGCGGGAGGACTGAGCAGTATTTT.

The chain carries TRBV4-1 and TRBJ2-7; 7 positions agree with TRBD2. The germline V gene has CDR1 MGHRA and CDR2 YSYEKL. J was trimmed by 5 bases and V by 0 bases; bases with no gene match: 4. This CDR3 contains 14 residues. The CDR3 nucleotides read TGCGCCAGCAGCCAAGATCCTGGACTAGACGAGCAGTACTTC. Translating it yields CASSQDPGLDEQYF.

This clone was picked up many times. J is TRBJ1-3 and V is TRBV9; no firm D call. The CDR3 length is 15 residues. Trimming removed 0 bases at V and 4 bases at J, with 11 bases between. From germline, CDR1 is SGDLS and CDR2 YYNGEE. The CDR3 here is CASSVALGYGNTIYF. The CDR3 nucleotides read TGTGCCAGCAGCGTAGCGTTAGGGTACGGAAACACCATATATTTT.

This clone came up many times. Different DNA sequences within this sample yield the same CDR3. The chain carries TRBV20-1 and TRBJ2-3; 7 bases align to TRBD2. V gave up 6 bases and J gave up 2 bases; unmatched junction bases: 8. The CDR3 contains 14 residues. CDR1 and CDR2 (germline): DFQATT, SNEGSKA (reference sequence). The CDR3 loop reads CSAGGSRYTDTQYF. DNA of the CDR3: TGCAGTGCCGGGGGGAGCCGATACACAGATACGCAGTATTTT.

This clone was seen repeatedly, ten times or more. V gene TRBV5-6 combines with J gene TRBJ1-6; D gene uncertain. Germline V CDR1 and CDR2: SGHDT, YYEEEE. The CDR3 covers 13 residues. Trimming removed 2 bases from V and 14 bases from J, with 14 bases in between. This CDR3 is CASSFSGSVALHF. In DNA, the CDR3 is TGTGCCAGCAGCTTCAGCGGAAGCGTGGCCCTCCACTTT.

This clone was seen more than once but under ten times. The chain couples TRBV30 to TRBJ1-4; weak D call: TRBD1 (6 bases). V dropped 7 bases and J dropped 2 bases, with 11 bases sitting between them. The CDR3 covers 13 residues. In germline, CDR1 is GTSNPN, CDR2 SVGIG (reference sequence). CDR3 residues: CAFTGPTNEKLFF. CDR3 nucleotide sequence: TGTGCCTTCACAGGGCCTACTAATGAAAAACTGTTTTTT.

The sample holds one count of this clone. A junction boundary mismatches the germline segment, possibly from a read error. V gene TRBV6-2 or TRBV6-3 combines with J gene TRBJ2-5; D remains unclear. The germline gives CDR1 MNHEY, CDR2 SVGEGT. This CDR3 has 13 amino acids. This CDR3 is CASSWAEQETQYF. The CDR3, as DNA: TGCGCCAGCAGTTGGGCGGAGCAAGAGACCCAGTACTTC.

Only a few counts were recorded for this clone. The junction does not match germline at one end; this may be a read error. The V and J genes are TRBV6-2 or TRBV6-3 and TRBJ2-2; D may be TRBD2 (5 bases). Germline values: CDR1 MNHEY, CDR2 SVGEGT. The CDR3 consists of 17 residues. The CDR3 is CASRLPDYSANTGELLF. In nucleotides, the CDR3 is TGTGCCAGCAGACTCCCTGACTATTCCGCGAACACCGGGGAGCTGCTTTTT.

By share, this clone ranks as medium-sized. This rearrangement joins TRBV27 to TRBJ2-1; 8 positions match TRBD2. The CDR3 consists of 15 residues. Unmatched junction bases numbered 11, after V lost 6 bases and J lost 7 bases. Germline CDR1 is MNHEY and CDR2 is SMNVEV (reference sequence). The CDR3 DNA is TGTGCCAGCAGGGCTAGCGGGTATGTTGGAAATGAGCAGTTCTTC. This encodes CASRASGYVGNEQFF.

This clone counts as medium-sized (0.01 to 0.1%). This chain links TRBV19 with TRBJ1-2; D is uncertain. Trimming cost V 3 bases and J 4 bases, with 12 bases left between them. CDR1 and CDR2 from the germline V gene are LNHDA and SQIVND (reference sequence). CDR3 length equals 14 residues. The CDR3 DNA sequence: TGTGCCAGTAGTATCGGCAGTGACCTCTATGGCTACACCTTC. This translates into CASSIGSDLYGYTF.

This clone was found many times. The chain is built from TRBV19 and TRBJ2-3; 10 bases are shared with TRBD1. V trimming: 5 bases; J trimming: 3 bases; junction bases outside the gene matches: 8. From germline, CDR1 is LNHDA and CDR2 SQIVND (reference sequence). This CDR3 contains 16 residues. The CDR3 DNA reads as TGTGCCAGTAGTCCCGACAGGGGGCCTCGTACAGATACGCAGTATTTT. It is translated as CASSPDRGPRTDTQYF.

The gene calls are TRBV27 and TRBJ1-5; possible D gene TRBD1, 5 bases. Germline V gene lookup returns CDR1 MNHEY and CDR2 SMNVEV (reference sequence). V was shortened by 6 bases and J by 0 bases, with 9 bases between the two germline ends. This CDR3 has 14 amino acids. The CDR3 sequence: CASRDTHSNQPQHF. The CDR3 DNA follows: TGTGCCAGCAGGGACACCCATAGCAATCAGCCCCAGCATTTT.

There are many counts of this clone. The chain links TRBV3-1 to TRBJ1-2; the D gene is possibly TRBD1 (6 bases). CDR1 and CDR2 from the germline V gene are LGHDT and YNNKEL (reference sequence). CDR3 length: 15 amino acids. Trimming shortened V by 6 bases and J by 5 bases, and 19 bases separated the two germline ends. The CDR3 is CASRPELGQMYGYTF. For the CDR3, the DNA is TGTGCCAGCAGACCCGAATTAGGACAGATGTATGGCTACACCTTC.

This clone occurred many times. The chain has TRBV29-1 and TRBJ2-7, with 7 bases fitting TRBD2. This CDR3 region has 12 residues. V trimming: 6 bases; J trimming: 7 bases; junction bases outside the gene matches: 9. From germline, CDR1 is SQVTM and CDR2 ANQGSEA. CDR3 region: CSVAWTRREQYF. For the CDR3, the DNA is TGCAGCGTCGCCTGGACTAGAAGAGAGCAGTACTTC.

This clone was counted at least ten times. The chain combines TRBV13 with TRBJ2-5; D is unresolved. CDR3 length equals 13 residues. Germline values: CDR1 PRHDT, CDR2 FYEKMQ (reference sequence). The V and J ends lost 1 base and 2 bases respectively, with 5 bases between them. CDR3 protein: CASSLDRQETQYF. As DNA, the CDR3 is TGTGCCAGCAGCTTAGACAGACAAGAGACCCAGTACTTC.

This clone was seen ten or more times. V usage is TRBV6-1 and J usage is TRBJ1-2; possible D gene TRBD1, 5 bases. Per germline, CDR1 MNHNS and CDR2 SASEGT. V was cut by 5 bases and J by 7 bases, with 8 bases left in between. There are 11 residues in the CDR3. CDR3 region: CASSPGTGYTF. CDR3 nucleotide sequence: TGTGCCAGCAGTCCCGGGACTGGCTACACCTTC.

This clone was detected a few times. Possible read error: a much larger clone is one base away. The chain links TRBV14 to TRBJ1-3; no clear D. The CDR3 length is 11 residues. CDR1 and CDR2 (germline): SGHDN, FVKESK. Deletions cut 3 bases from V and 11 bases from J, with 8 bases between. The CDR3 DNA reads TGTGCCAGCAGCCAGGGATGCGCCATATATTTT. It yields the protein CASSQGCAIYF.

The chain couples TRBV7-8 to TRBJ2-7, with D perhaps being TRBD1 or TRBD2 (6 bases each). Germline V gene lookup returns CDR1 SGHVS and CDR2 FQNEAQ. Trimming pared 1 base from V and 6 bases from J, leaving 16 bases between. The CDR3 totals 15 residues. Here the CDR3 reads CASSLEGGSTSEQYF. The CDR3 DNA sequence: TGTGCCAGCAGCTTAGAAGGGGGGTCCACTTCCGAGCAGTACTTC.

V is TRBV20-1 and J is TRBJ2-7; D gene ambiguous. In germline, CDR1 is DFQATT, CDR2 SNEGSKA (reference sequence). CDR3 length equals 14 residues. Trimming cost V 1 base and J 2 bases, with 12 bases left between them. The CDR3 reads CSARGSPFPYEQYF. The CDR3 region has the DNA TGCAGTGCTAGAGGGAGTCCCTTCCCCTACGAGCAGTACTTC.

This clone showed up just a few times. A read error may be the cause here, since a much bigger clone is one base away. The gene calls are TRBV6-6 and TRBJ2-1, with D possibly TRBD1 on 6 matching bases. Germline-derived CDR1 and CDR2 are MNHNY and SVGAGI (reference sequence). Between the trimmed V and J ends, which lost 2 bases and 8 bases, there was a span of 19 bases. CDR3 length: 16 amino acids. The CDR3 region is CASSYPKVQGGDEQFF. The CDR3 DNA reads TGTGCCAGCAGTTACCCAAAGGTACAGGGTGGTGATGAGCAGTTCTTC.

This clone showed up just a few times. The chain recombines TRBV28 with TRBJ2-5, with 7 bases aligning to TRBD1. CDR3 length equals 13 residues. V shed 7 bases and J 1 base; nucleotides not matched to a gene: 3. Germline V gene lookup returns CDR1 MDHEN and CDR2 SYDVKM. CDR3 loop: CASIGTVQETQYF. The CDR3 nucleotides read TGTGCCAGCATCGGGACAGTCCAAGAGACCCAGTACTTC.

This clone was recorded a few times. The rearrangement uses TRBV19 and TRBJ1-2; the D gene is possibly TRBD1 (6 bases). V dropped 5 bases and J dropped 4 bases, with 14 bases sitting between them. The CDR3 has 14 amino acids. CDR1 LNHDA and CDR2 SQIVND come from the germline V gene (reference sequence). The CDR3 loop reads CASSPQGILYGYTF. The CDR3 DNA sequence: TGTGCCAGTAGTCCCCAGGGGATCCTCTATGGCTACACCTTC.

This clone was recorded many times. V is TRBV20-1 and J is TRBJ2-3; 8 bases fit TRBD2. This CDR3 contains 16 residues. The V segment lost 2 bases and the J segment 0 bases; nucleotides outside the gene matches: 7. CDR1 is DFQATT, CDR2 SNEGSKA, per germline (reference sequence). CDR3 residues: CSARPGAGVSTDTQYF. In nucleotides, the CDR3 is TGCAGTGCTAGACCAGGAGCGGGAGTCAGCACAGATACGCAGTATTTT.

A few counts support this clone. The chain is built from TRBV19 and TRBJ1-5; D gene unclear. The CDR3 length is 14 residues. Germline-derived CDR1 and CDR2 are LNHDA and SQIVND (reference sequence). V lost 5 bases and J 10 bases, leaving 18 bases between the germline ends. The CDR3 region has the DNA TGTGCCAGTAGTCATGGTGGCAGGCGTCAACCCCAGCATTTT. Amino acid sequence: CASSHGGRRQPQHF.

This clone was observed at least ten times. The rearrangement uses TRBV7-2 and TRBJ2-5, with TRBD1 matching over 8 bases. Trimming took 5 bases from V and 4 from J; bases not matched to a gene: 9. This CDR3 has 15 residues. CDR1 and CDR2 (germline): SGHTA, FQGNSA. The CDR3 nucleotides read TGTGCCAGCAGCGCCCAGGGGGCCGACGGAGAGACCCAGTACTTC. It is translated as CASSAQGADGETQYF.